The rows below give T cell receptor beta chains drawn from one sample of a study of read filtering for tumor transcriptome and immune sequencing. Each CDR3 protein is one row after TCRdb ran MiXCR on the reads. Of around 23,000 distinct CDR3 sequences listed, 20% to 25% are singletons. The material sequenced was a population of CD138-negative cells sorted from bone marrow. These receptors were obtained from a donor at least 40 years old with multiple myeloma. Both conserved end residues are part of each CDR3. A D gene is named only where the DNA matches it firmly. A row's size may be missing; if present it is once, few, many or a size class.

d_gene: .; abundance: .; j_gene: TRBJ2-1; v_gene: TRBV12-3/TRBV12-4; CDR3nt: TGTGCCAGCAGCTTGACCGGGGAACTGGGTGAGCAGTTCTTC; CDR3aa: CASSLTGELGEQFF
d_gene: .; abundance: many; j_gene: TRBJ1-4; v_gene: TRBV7-9; CDR3nt: TGTGCCAGCAGCCCAGGGGCAACTAATGAAAAACTGTTTTTT; CDR3aa: CASSPGATNEKLFF
d_gene: .; abundance: few; j_gene: TRBJ1-3; v_gene: TRBV2; CDR3nt: TGTGCCAGCAGCACGGACCTGGCGGGGTCCAACACCATATATTTT; CDR3aa: CASSTDLAGSNTIYF
d_gene: TRBD1; abundance: few; j_gene: TRBJ1-2; v_gene: TRBV20-1; CDR3nt: TGCAGTGCGAACACAGGGGGTCCAGGCTATGGCTACACCTTC; CDR3aa: CSANTGGPGYGYTF
d_gene: .; abundance: .; j_gene: TRBJ1-3; v_gene: TRBV29-1; CDR3nt: TGCAGCGTTGATCCACTAATAAGCTCTGGAAACACCATATATTTT; CDR3aa: CSVDPLISSGNTIYF
d_gene: TRBD2; abundance: few; j_gene: TRBJ2-3; v_gene: TRBV18; CDR3nt: TGTGCCAGCTCACCAATATTCCGGAGTAGCGGGGGGGCCGCAGATACGCAGTATTTT; CDR3aa: CASSPIFRSSGGAADTQYF
d_gene: .; abundance: .; j_gene: TRBJ2-5; v_gene: TRBV12-3/TRBV12-4; CDR3nt: TGTGCCAGCGGTCCTACAGTCCAAGCAGAGACCCAGTACTTC; CDR3aa: CASGPTVQAETQYF
d_gene: .; abundance: .; j_gene: TRBJ2-5; v_gene: TRBV21-1; CDR3nt: TGTGCCAGCAGCCCCCGGGTGACGGGAGGGGAGACCCAGTACTTC; CDR3aa: CASSPRVTGGETQYF
d_gene: .; abundance: .; j_gene: TRBJ1-1; v_gene: TRBV7-9; CDR3nt: TGTGCCAGCAGCGTGGACGGGAACACTGAAGCTTTCTTT; CDR3aa: CASSVDGNTEAFF
d_gene: TRBD1; abundance: .; j_gene: TRBJ1-4; v_gene: TRBV9; CDR3nt: TGTGCCAGCAGCGCCCCGGGACAGATTAATGAAAGACTGTTTTTT; CDR3aa: CASSAPGQINERLFF
d_gene: .; abundance: many; j_gene: TRBJ1-5; v_gene: TRBV14; CDR3nt: TGTGCCAGCAGCTCGAGCAGTGGGGCCCAGCATTTT; CDR3aa: CASSSSSGAQHF
d_gene: .; abundance: many; j_gene: TRBJ1-1; v_gene: TRBV6-5; CDR3nt: TGTGCCAGCAGTTACTCGAGGGGCGGGAGGAGAACTGAAGCTTTCTTT; CDR3aa: CASSYSRGGRRTEAFF
d_gene: TRBD1; abundance: medium-sized; j_gene: TRBJ2-7; v_gene: TRBV20-1; CDR3nt: TGCAGTGCTAGCCATGGACAGGCTCTAACGGGTTACGAGCAGTACTTC; CDR3aa: CSASHGQALTGYEQYF
d_gene: TRBD1; abundance: .; j_gene: TRBJ2-6; v_gene: TRBV5-1; CDR3nt: TGCGCCAGCAGCTTGACAGGGGGCGCTGGGGCCAACGTCCTGACTTTC; CDR3aa: CASSLTGGAGANVLTF
d_gene: .; abundance: many; j_gene: TRBJ2-5; v_gene: TRBV3-1; CDR3nt: TGTGCCAGCAGGCCGTGGGCTAGCGAGCAAGAGACCCAGTACTTC; CDR3aa: CASRPWASEQETQYF
d_gene: .; abundance: many; j_gene: TRBJ2-1; v_gene: TRBV28; CDR3nt: TGTGCCAGCACCCAGGACACGAGCTCCTACAATGAGCAGTTCTTC; CDR3aa: CASTQDTSSYNEQFF
d_gene: .; abundance: few; j_gene: TRBJ1-1; v_gene: TRBV11-2; CDR3nt: TGTGCCAGCAGCTTAGTGGGGGCAAGGAACACTGAAGCTTTCTTT; CDR3aa: CASSLVGARNTEAFF
d_gene: .; abundance: many; j_gene: TRBJ2-7; v_gene: TRBV6-2/TRBV6-3; CDR3nt: TGTGCCAGCAGCCCGGCTGGCTACGAGCAGTACTTC; CDR3aa: CASSPAGYEQYF
d_gene: TRBD2; abundance: many; j_gene: TRBJ2-3; v_gene: TRBV27; CDR3nt: TGTGCCAGCGGAAGATTTGGACTAGCGGGGGTAGATACGCAGTATTTT; CDR3aa: CASGRFGLAGVDTQYF
d_gene: .; abundance: many; j_gene: TRBJ1-1; v_gene: TRBV20-1; CDR3nt: TGCAGTGCTACAAGCGGGCAGCTTAACACTGAAGCTTTCTTT; CDR3aa: CSATSGQLNTEAFF
d_gene: .; abundance: many; j_gene: TRBJ2-2; v_gene: TRBV7-8; CDR3nt: TGTGCCAGCAGCTTAGTGGGACCGAACACCGGGGAGCTGTTTTTT; CDR3aa: CASSLVGPNTGELFF
d_gene: .; abundance: .; j_gene: TRBJ2-3; v_gene: TRBV7-2; CDR3nt: TGTGCCAGCACCAATTCGGGCCTTCGCACAGATACGCAGTATTTT; CDR3aa: CASTNSGLRTDTQYF
d_gene: .; abundance: many; j_gene: TRBJ2-3; v_gene: TRBV5-4; CDR3nt: TGTGCCAGCAGCCCACCCCTCCGGGACTCTAACACAGATACGCAGTATTTT; CDR3aa: CASSPPLRDSNTDTQYF
d_gene: .; abundance: few; j_gene: TRBJ1-6; v_gene: TRBV27; CDR3nt: TGTGCCAGCAGTTTGGTAGGGTTTAATTCACCCCTCCACTTT; CDR3aa: CASSLVGFNSPLHF
d_gene: TRBD2; abundance: few; j_gene: TRBJ2-1; v_gene: TRBV5-1; CDR3nt: TGCGCCAGCAGCTTGGTAGCGGGGGGTTCCTACAATGAGCAGTTCTTC; CDR3aa: CASSLVAGGSYNEQFF
d_gene: .; abundance: .; j_gene: TRBJ2-7; v_gene: TRBV7-9; CDR3nt: TGTGCCAGCAGCAAGACCCGAGGAGGTTCCTACGAGCAGTACTTC; CDR3aa: CASSKTRGGSYEQYF
d_gene: TRBD2; abundance: many; j_gene: TRBJ2-1; v_gene: TRBV7-9; CDR3nt: TGTGCCAGCAGCCCATGGGGGGGGGGGGGAGACAATGAGCAGTTCTTC; CDR3aa: CASSPWGGGGDNEQFF
d_gene: .; abundance: .; j_gene: TRBJ1-1; v_gene: TRBV6-5; CDR3nt: TGTGCCAGCAGCTATTCGGATCTTCTCCCTGGGGGCACTGAAGCTTTCTTT; CDR3aa: CASSYSDLLPGGTEAFF
d_gene: .; abundance: many; j_gene: TRBJ2-2; v_gene: TRBV7-9; CDR3nt: TGTGCCCCGGGCGGAGGGAGGAATGACGGGGAGCTGTTTTTT; CDR3aa: CAPGGGRNDGELFF
d_gene: TRBD1; abundance: few; j_gene: TRBJ1-1; v_gene: TRBV5-1; CDR3nt: TGCGCCAGCAGCTTGGACAGGGGGAACACTGAAGCTTTCTTT; CDR3aa: CASSLDRGNTEAFF
d_gene: .; abundance: .; j_gene: TRBJ1-4; v_gene: TRBV29-1; CDR3nt: TGCAGCGTTGAAGATTATAATGAAAAACTGTTTTTT; CDR3aa: CSVEDYNEKLFF
d_gene: TRBD1; abundance: many; j_gene: TRBJ1-5; v_gene: TRBV24-1; CDR3nt: TGTGCCACCAGTGCCACTGAGGGGGCTAGCAATCAGCCCCAGCATTTT; CDR3aa: CATSATEGASNQPQHF
d_gene: .; abundance: many; j_gene: TRBJ2-1; v_gene: TRBV20-1; CDR3nt: TGCAGTGCCCCCCGGGGTGTAGAGCAGTTCTTC; CDR3aa: CSAPRGVEQFF
d_gene: .; abundance: .; j_gene: TRBJ1-5; v_gene: TRBV28; CDR3nt: TGTGCCAGCAGTTCGTTCAGTGTAGTAGGCAGCAATCAGCCCCAGCATTTT; CDR3aa: CASSSFSVVGSNQPQHF
d_gene: TRBD1; abundance: many; j_gene: TRBJ1-2; v_gene: TRBV14; CDR3nt: TGTGCCAGCAGCCGACAGGGTTACTATGGCTACACCTTC; CDR3aa: CASSRQGYYGYTF
d_gene: TRBD1; abundance: few; j_gene: TRBJ1-1; v_gene: TRBV7-9; CDR3nt: TGTGCCAGCAGCATGACGGACAGGGTGAACACTGAAGCTTTCTTT; CDR3aa: CASSMTDRVNTEAFF
d_gene: .; abundance: many; j_gene: TRBJ1-1; v_gene: TRBV18; CDR3nt: TGTGCCAGCTCACCATTTCTTTCGGCCCTCACTGAAGCTTTCTTT; CDR3aa: CASSPFLSALTEAFF
d_gene: TRBD2; abundance: many; j_gene: TRBJ2-6; v_gene: TRBV19; CDR3nt: TGTGCCAGTACCACAGGACTAGCGGGGGGCTCTGGGGCCAACGTCCTGACTTTC; CDR3aa: CASTTGLAGGSGANVLTF
d_gene: .; abundance: medium-sized; j_gene: TRBJ2-1; v_gene: TRBV19; CDR3nt: TGTGCCAGTAGTATGGGGGGGCACTACAATGAGCAGTTCTTC; CDR3aa: CASSMGGHYNEQFF
d_gene: .; abundance: many; j_gene: TRBJ2-5; v_gene: TRBV7-2; CDR3nt: TGTGCCAGCAGCCCGGGGTACGCTCAAGAGACCCAGTACTTC; CDR3aa: CASSPGYAQETQYF
d_gene: .; abundance: many; j_gene: TRBJ2-5; v_gene: TRBV7-9; CDR3nt: TGTGCCAGCATCCAGGGGGGAGAGACCCAGTACTTC; CDR3aa: CASIQGGETQYF
d_gene: .; abundance: many; j_gene: TRBJ1-2; v_gene: TRBV5-1; CDR3nt: TGCGCCAGCAGCTCCCCTGGAGAGTCAGGCTACACCTTC; CDR3aa: CASSSPGESGYTF
d_gene: .; abundance: many; j_gene: TRBJ1-1; v_gene: TRBV5-1; CDR3nt: TGCGCCAGCAGCCCTGAACCAGGACGGAGGAACACTGAAGCTTTCTTT; CDR3aa: CASSPEPGRRNTEAFF
d_gene: .; abundance: many; j_gene: TRBJ2-5; v_gene: TRBV29-1; CDR3nt: TGCAGCGTTGATTGGGCAGGGACTCAAGAGACCCAGTACTTC; CDR3aa: CSVDWAGTQETQYF
d_gene: .; abundance: .; j_gene: TRBJ2-4; v_gene: TRBV29-1; CDR3nt: TGCAGCGCTAATCCGGGACGACAGTACTTC; CDR3aa: CSANPGRQYF
d_gene: TRBD1; abundance: many; j_gene: TRBJ1-5; v_gene: TRBV7-8; CDR3nt: TGTGCCAGCAGCTTACAGGGGGGCAATCAGCCCCAGCATTTT; CDR3aa: CASSLQGGNQPQHF
d_gene: .; abundance: .; j_gene: TRBJ2-4; v_gene: TRBV28; CDR3nt: TGTGCCAGCAGTTCCCACGGCGGACTAGCCAAAAACATTCAGTACTTC; CDR3aa: CASSSHGGLAKNIQYF
d_gene: .; abundance: .; j_gene: TRBJ2-5; v_gene: TRBV4-1; CDR3nt: TGCGCCAGCAGCCAAGATCGTGAGAGGGTAAAACGAGAGACCCAGTACTTC; CDR3aa: CASSQDRERVKRETQYF
d_gene: .; abundance: .; j_gene: TRBJ2-7; v_gene: TRBV5-1; CDR3nt: TGCGCCAGCAGCCCCGGACAGGAGGGGTCCTACGAGCAGTACTTC; CDR3aa: CASSPGQEGSYEQYF
d_gene: .; abundance: .; j_gene: TRBJ2-5; v_gene: TRBV20-1; CDR3nt: TGCAGTGCTAGAGGGCCGGCGGAGACCCAGTACTTC; CDR3aa: CSARGPAETQYF
d_gene: TRBD1; abundance: .; j_gene: TRBJ2-2; v_gene: TRBV7-9; CDR3nt: TGTGCCAGCAGGCTGACAGGGGAAACCGGGGAGCTGTTTTTT; CDR3aa: CASRLTGETGELFF
d_gene: .; abundance: many; j_gene: TRBJ1-1; v_gene: TRBV7-9; CDR3nt: TGTGCCAGCAGCTTAGTCGGACCTAACACTGAAGCTTTCTTT; CDR3aa: CASSLVGPNTEAFF
d_gene: .; abundance: many; j_gene: TRBJ2-1; v_gene: TRBV12-3/TRBV12-4; CDR3nt: TGTGCCAGCAGTTTAGACCCGGGGTCCAAGCAGTTCTTC; CDR3aa: CASSLDPGSKQFF